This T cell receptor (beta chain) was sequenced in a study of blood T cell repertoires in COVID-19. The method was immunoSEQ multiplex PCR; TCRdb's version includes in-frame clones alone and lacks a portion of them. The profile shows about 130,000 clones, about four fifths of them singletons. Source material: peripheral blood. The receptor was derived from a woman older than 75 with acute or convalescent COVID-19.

Written as DNA, the CDR3 is TGTGCCAGCAGCGTAGGGTTACGGGATCGACCCCAGCATTTT. Residues: CASSVGLRDRPQHF. The chain employs TRBV9 and TRBJ1-5; D gene unclear. Looked up from germline, CDR1 is SGDLS and CDR2 is YYNGEE. This CDR3 contains 14 residues. V was clipped by 0 bases and J by 10 bases, with 14 bases between them.